The clone carrying this T cell receptor beta chain was seen more than once but under ten times. This sample was included in a study of long-term antiretroviral therapy in people with HIV. This CDR3 has 16 amino acids. CDR1 is SNHLY, CDR2 FYNNEI, per germline. The trim removed 6 bases at V and 1 base at J, leaving 6 bases unmatched. This was the immunoSEQ v3.0 assay at survey level. TCRdb's copy holds only in-frame clones and misses some; the assay was immunoSEQ multiplex PCR. The sample gives 38,000 or so clones, approximately 79% of which show up once; about 5% is in the top ten. This specimen consisted of unsorted PBMCs, obtained 1.5 years after starting antiretroviral therapy. The chain has TRBV2 and TRBJ1-4, with 9 bases aligning to TRBD1. The sequence came from a man between 18 and 35 years old with HIV. CDR3 bases: TGTGCCAGCAGATCCGGGACAGGGAGAACTAATGAAAAACTGTTTTTT. Translation: CASRSGTGRTNEKLFF. The variable domain in full, with the rest retrieved from reference TRBV2 and TRBJ1-4, is EPEVTQTPSHQVTQMGQEVILRCVPISNHLYFYWYRQILGQKVEFLVSFYNNEISEKSEIFDDQFSVERPDGSNFTLKIRSTKLEDSAMYFCASRSGTGRTNEKLFFGSGTQLSVL.